This T cell receptor (beta chain) was identified during a study of T cell responses to AZD1222 COVID-19 vaccine. Comment on this clone: No antigen is known for it.

V lost 5 bases and J 3 bases, leaving 8 bases between the germline ends. Germline V gene data show CDR1 as KGHSH and CDR2 as LQKENI. The CDR3 totals 13 residues. Measured with immunoSEQ multiplex PCR; TCRdb has only the in-frame clones, and not every one. The sample contains some 140,000 clones, about 91% of which appear only once. Study-level results: Two AZD1222 administrations were followed by greater Spike-specific TCR breadth and depth. White British people made up most donors, females outnumbered males, and clonal diversity was possibly underestimated. Among vaccine-associated CD4 TCRs, coverage spanned spike, with dominance at 160-218 and 743-854.

The rearrangement joins TRBV18 to TRBJ1-5; D gene unclear. This receptor was taken from an adult who received the AZD1222 COVID-19 vaccine. The material was peripheral blood, obtained 28 days after the second AZD1222 dose. The DNA of the CDR3 is TGTGCCAGCTCAAGGTCGGACAATCAGCCCCAGCATTTT. As protein: CASSRSDNQPQHF.